This TCR beta chain was sequenced during a study of beta chain features in type 1 diabetes. This CDR3 has 14 residues. CDR1 and CDR2 from the germline V gene are SEHNR and FQNEAQ (reference sequence). V was pared by 5 bases and J by 9 bases, with 8 bases of the junction left unmatched. Of the isolated RNA, all was reverse transcribed, and so the sequenced material was expressed TCRB transcripts. Repertoires were generated with immunoSEQ multiplex PCR, while TCRdb's copy carries only in-frame clones and drops some. Of about 130,000 clones detected, about a tenth appear once; the ten largest clones hold approximately 0.68%.

The source material was central memory CD4+ T cells from blood. This receptor was taken from a man between 18 and 29 years old in good health. V is TRBV7-9 and J is TRBJ2-1, with TRBD1 matching over 9 bases. CDR3 loop: CASSLGQGLGEQFF. The CDR3 nucleotides are TGTGCCAGCAGCCTCGGACAGGGGTTAGGTGAGCAGTTCTTC. Filled out from reference TRBV7-9 and TRBJ2-1, the complete variable domain reads DTGVSQNPRHKITKRGQNVTFRCDPISEHNRLYWYRQTLGQGPEFLTYFQNEAQLEKSRLLSDRFSAERPKGSFSTLEIQRTEQGDSAMYLCASSLGQGLGEQFFGPGTRLTVL.